The clone carrying this T cell receptor (beta chain) was detected ten times or more. Its antigen remains unknown. The entry originates in a study of T cells in Graves' hyperthyroidism and ophthalmopathy. Across the study: It was at initial diagnosis, before any treatment, that peripheral blood was collected.

General study findings and limits: A 13 V-J model separated ophthalmopathy from stable hyperthyroidism.

The germline gives CDR1 MDHEN, CDR2 SYDVKM. Between the trimmed V and J ends, which lost 7 bases and 5 bases, there was a span of 20 bases. The CDR3 covers 15 residues. Amplification yielded TCR beta CDR3 regions, with RNA transcripts as the source. The TCR CDR3 first-round RT-PCR relied on the HTBI primer set. From the multiplex PCR reads, TCRdb called clonotypes with MiXCR, one entry per CDR3 protein. The sample yields a few hundred thousand distinct CDR3 sequences, 15% to 19% seen once. Researchers barred patients who had uncontrolled infection, other autoimmune disease, pregnancy or lactation. PBMCs were collected from an approximately 9.3 ml volume of fresh peripheral blood.

The sample comprised blood. This TCR was recovered from a woman aged 18-29 years with Graves' hyperthyroidism that later progressed to Graves' ophthalmopathy. The chain is built from TRBV28 and TRBJ1-2; D not certain. The CDR3 sequence: CASNPVVPAGYGYTF. The CDR3 nucleotides read TGTGCCAGCAATCCCGTCGTCCCCGCGGGGTATGGCTACACCTTC.